Listed below are T cell receptor beta chains from one sample, sequenced in a study of T cell repertoires in cytomegalovirus infection. These TCRs' antigens remain unknown. Via MiXCR, TCRdb re-called the reads, giving one row per CDR3 protein. The sample has about 330,000 distinct CDR3 sequences; roughly 34% are singletons. Sample: cultured PBMCs, taken from culture after CMV antigen stimulation. Receptors originate from a human donor in good health (CMV status not recorded). Some clones in this sample may be carry-over from other donors' samples. CDR3s include the opening cysteine and the closing phenylalanine or tryptophan. The size entry is marked missing in some rows and otherwise reads once, few, many or a size class.

clone_size j_call v_call cdr3_aa
few TRBJ1-6 TRBV10-3 CAIREQLTDSPLHF
- TRBJ2-3 TRBV6-5 CATEQGTGADTQYF
- TRBJ2-7 TRBV6-5 CATHRGGLSPGFEQYF
- TRBJ2-1 TRBV7-4 CASSPRGYNEQFF
- TRBJ1-3 TRBV19 CASTREGGLSGNTIYF
- TRBJ2-1 TRBV25-1 CASRGLGTSFHDEQFF
few TRBJ2-5 TRBV28 CASSLILLTGASTRETQYF
many TRBJ2-1 TRBV4-3 CASSEGQGRNEQFF
- TRBJ1-2 TRBV7-2 CASSRVGAIRTYGCTF
- TRBJ2-1 TRBV7-3 CASSARGGSSSYNEQFF
few TRBJ2-2 TRBV6-5 CASRPGRGGTGELFF
- TRBJ2-5 TRBV6-5 CASGSDAETQYF
few TRBJ2-7 TRBV6-2/TRBV6-3 CASKPISPRGYEQYF
- TRBJ2-5 TRBV9 CASSVVPERQETQYF
- TRBJ2-1 TRBV7-6 CASSTRDSYNEQFF
- TRBJ1-5 TRBV18 CASSPDQGRQPQHF
- TRBJ2-5 TRBV12-3/TRBV12-4 CASSNRVIETQYF
few TRBJ2-3 TRBV7-2 CASSLGREF
few TRBJ1-5 TRBV19 CASTPGVNQPQHF
few TRBJ1-1 TRBV12-3/TRBV12-4 CASTSTGSTEAFF